This TCR beta chain came from a study of cytomegalovirus exposure and HLA in healthy donors. V was pared by 5 bases and J by 4 bases, with 14 bases between. The CDR3 is made up of 14 amino acids. The germline gives CDR1 KGHSH, CDR2 LQKENI. In the PCR, 60 Vbeta and 13 Jbeta primers were used. Clones were read by immunoSEQ multiplex PCR, and TCRdb kept only the in-frame ones, dropping some. The top ten clones hold approximately 1.2% of a sample with some 100,000 clones, about 85% of them seen once. The chain couples TRBV18 to TRBJ1-2, with D possibly TRBD1 on 6 matching bases. The sequencing sample was made of PBMCs. The sequence was collected from a girl aged 2-10 years in good health and CMV-seropositive. Written as DNA, the CDR3 is TGTGCCAGCTCATCGAGGACAGAACTCTATGGCTACACCTTC. The encoded protein is CASSSRTELYGYTF. The full variable domain, in which reference TRBV18 and TRBJ1-2 provide the parts outside the CDR3, is NAGVMQNPRHLVRRRGQEARLRCSPMKGHSHVYWYRQLPEEGLKFMVYLQKENIIDESGMPKERFSAEFPKEGPSILRIQQVVRGDSAAYFCASSSRTELYGYTFGSGTRLTVV.